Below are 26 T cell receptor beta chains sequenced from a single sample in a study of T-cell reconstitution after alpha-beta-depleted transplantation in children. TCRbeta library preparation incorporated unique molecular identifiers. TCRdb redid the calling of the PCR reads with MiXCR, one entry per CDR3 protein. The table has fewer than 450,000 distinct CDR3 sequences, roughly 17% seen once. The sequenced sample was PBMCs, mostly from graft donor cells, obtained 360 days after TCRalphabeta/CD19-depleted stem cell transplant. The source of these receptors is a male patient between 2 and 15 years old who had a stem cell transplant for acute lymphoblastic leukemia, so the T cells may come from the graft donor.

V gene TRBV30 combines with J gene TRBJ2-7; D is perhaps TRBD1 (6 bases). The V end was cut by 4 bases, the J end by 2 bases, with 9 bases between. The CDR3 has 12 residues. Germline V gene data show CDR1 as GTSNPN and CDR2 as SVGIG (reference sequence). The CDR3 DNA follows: TGTGCCTGGAACAGGGATACCTACGAGCAGTACTTC. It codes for CAWNRDTYEQYF.

The CDR3 nucleotides read TGCAGTGCCGGCGCTTCCAGATACAATGAGCAGTTCTTC. Translation gives CSAGASRYNEQFF. The chain joins TRBV20-1 to TRBJ2-1; D gene unclear. The V gene lost 6 bases and the J gene lost 4 bases, with 13 bases spanning the gap. The CDR3 length is 13 residues. The germline CDR1 and CDR2 sequences are DFQATT and SNEGSKA (reference sequence).

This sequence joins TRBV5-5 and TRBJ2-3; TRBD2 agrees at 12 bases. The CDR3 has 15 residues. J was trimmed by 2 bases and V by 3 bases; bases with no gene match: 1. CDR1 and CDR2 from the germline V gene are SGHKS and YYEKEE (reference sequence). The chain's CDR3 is CASSWTSGNTDTQYF. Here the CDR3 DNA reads TGTGCCAGCAGCTGGACTAGCGGGAACACAGATACGCAGTATTTT.

CDR3 nucleotide sequence: TGTGCCAGCAGAAGTGGACTAGCGGGTTTCTACAATGAGCAGTTCTTC. It encodes CASRSGLAGFYNEQFF. The rearrangement links TRBV6-1 to TRBJ2-1, with TRBD2 matching over 11 bases. The length of the CDR3 is 16 residues. CDR1 and CDR2 from the germline V gene are MNHNS and SASEGT. The trim removed 6 bases at V and 3 bases at J, leaving 7 bases unmatched.

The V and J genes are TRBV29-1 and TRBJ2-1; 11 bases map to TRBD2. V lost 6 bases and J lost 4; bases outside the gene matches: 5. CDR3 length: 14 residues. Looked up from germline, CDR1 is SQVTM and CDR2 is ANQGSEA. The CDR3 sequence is CSVTGLAAYNEQFF. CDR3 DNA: TGCAGCGTGACGGGACTAGCGGCTTACAATGAGCAGTTCTTC.

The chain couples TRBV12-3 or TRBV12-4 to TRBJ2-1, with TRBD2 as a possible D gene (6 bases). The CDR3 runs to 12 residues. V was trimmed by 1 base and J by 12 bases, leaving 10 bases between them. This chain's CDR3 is CASSLDRERQFF. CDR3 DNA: TGTGCCAGCAGTTTAGATCGGGAGAGGCAGTTCTTC.

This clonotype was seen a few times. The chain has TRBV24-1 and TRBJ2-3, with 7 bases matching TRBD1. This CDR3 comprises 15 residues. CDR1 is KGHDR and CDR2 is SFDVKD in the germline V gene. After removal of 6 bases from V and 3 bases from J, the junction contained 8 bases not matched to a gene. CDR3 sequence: CATSLGGGKTDTQYF. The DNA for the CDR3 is TGTGCCACCAGTCTAGGGGGCGGAAAAACAGATACGCAGTATTTT.

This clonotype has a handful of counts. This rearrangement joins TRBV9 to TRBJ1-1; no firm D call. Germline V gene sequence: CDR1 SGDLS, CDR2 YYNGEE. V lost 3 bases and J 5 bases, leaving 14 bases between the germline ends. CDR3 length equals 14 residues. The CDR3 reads CASSEIVGLTEAFF. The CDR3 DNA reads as TGTGCCAGCAGCGAGATTGTGGGGTTGACTGAAGCTTTCTTT.

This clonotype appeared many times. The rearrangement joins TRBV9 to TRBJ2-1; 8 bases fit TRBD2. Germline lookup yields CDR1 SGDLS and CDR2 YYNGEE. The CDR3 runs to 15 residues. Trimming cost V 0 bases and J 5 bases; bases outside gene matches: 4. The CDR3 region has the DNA TGTGCCAGCAGCGTAGGAACTAGCGGTGACAATGAGCAGTTCTTC. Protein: CASSVGTSGDNEQFF.

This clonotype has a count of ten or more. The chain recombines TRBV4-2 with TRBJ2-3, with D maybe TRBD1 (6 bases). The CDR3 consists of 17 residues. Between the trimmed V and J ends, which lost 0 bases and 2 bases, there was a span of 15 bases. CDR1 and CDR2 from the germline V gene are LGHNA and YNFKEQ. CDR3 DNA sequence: TGTGCCAGCAGCCAAGATCAGACAGGCTATCCCACAGATACGCAGTATTTT. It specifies CASSQDQTGYPTDTQYF.

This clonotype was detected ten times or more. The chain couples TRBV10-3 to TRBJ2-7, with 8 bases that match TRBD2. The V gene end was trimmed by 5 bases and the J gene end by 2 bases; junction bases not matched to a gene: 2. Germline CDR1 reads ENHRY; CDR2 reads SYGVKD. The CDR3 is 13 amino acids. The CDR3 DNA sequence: TGTGCCATCAGTTTTAGCGGGACCTACGAGCAGTACTTC. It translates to CAISFSGTYEQYF.

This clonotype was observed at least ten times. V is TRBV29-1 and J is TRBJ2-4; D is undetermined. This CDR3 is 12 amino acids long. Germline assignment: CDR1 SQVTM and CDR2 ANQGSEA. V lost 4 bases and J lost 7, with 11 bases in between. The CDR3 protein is CSVVENGNIQYF. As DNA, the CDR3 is TGCAGCGTTGTGGAGAACGGGAACATTCAGTACTTC.

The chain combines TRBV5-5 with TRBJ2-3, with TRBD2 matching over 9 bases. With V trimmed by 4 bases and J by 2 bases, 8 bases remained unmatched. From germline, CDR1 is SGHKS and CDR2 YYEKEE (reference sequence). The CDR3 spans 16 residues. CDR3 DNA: TGTGCCAGCAGCCCGCTAGCGGGGCCTTCCACAGATACGCAGTATTTT. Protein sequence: CASSPLAGPSTDTQYF.

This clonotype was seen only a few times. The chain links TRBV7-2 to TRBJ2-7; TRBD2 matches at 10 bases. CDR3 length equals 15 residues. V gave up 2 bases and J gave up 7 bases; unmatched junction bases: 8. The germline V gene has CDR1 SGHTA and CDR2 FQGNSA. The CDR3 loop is CASSLLLAGAGEQYF. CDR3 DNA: TGTGCCAGCAGCTTATTGCTAGCGGGGGCGGGGGAGCAGTACTTC. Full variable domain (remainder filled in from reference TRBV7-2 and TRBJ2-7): GAGVSQSPSNKVTEKGKDVELRCDPISGHTALYWYRQSLGQGLEFLIYFQGNSAPDKSGLPSDRFSAERTGGSVSTLTIQRTQQEDSAVYLCASSLLLAGAGEQYFGPGTRLTVT.

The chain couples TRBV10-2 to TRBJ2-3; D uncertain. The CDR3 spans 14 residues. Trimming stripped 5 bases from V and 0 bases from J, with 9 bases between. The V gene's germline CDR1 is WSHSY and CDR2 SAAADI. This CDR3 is CASSRSRSTDTQYF. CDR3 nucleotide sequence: TGCGCCAGCAGTAGGTCCAGAAGCACAGATACGCAGTATTTT.

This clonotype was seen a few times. In DNA, the CDR3 is TGTGCCAGCAGTTACCCCTTAGGGCTTAGCGGATTTTACAATGAGCAGTTCTTC. Its protein is CASSYPLGLSGFYNEQFF. This chain joins TRBV6-2 or TRBV6-3 and TRBJ2-1; TRBD2 might be the D (6 bases). The CDR3 runs to 18 residues. Between the trimmed V and J ends, which lost 2 bases and 4 bases, there was a span of 21 bases. The germline V gene encodes CDR1 MNHEY and CDR2 SVGEGT.

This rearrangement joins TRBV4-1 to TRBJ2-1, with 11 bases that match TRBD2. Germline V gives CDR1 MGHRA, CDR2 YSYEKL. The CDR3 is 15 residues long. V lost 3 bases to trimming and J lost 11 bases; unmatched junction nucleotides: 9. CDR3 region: CASSQLLAGDRKQFF. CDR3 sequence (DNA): TGCGCCAGCAGCCAGTTACTAGCGGGAGATAGGAAGCAGTTCTTC.

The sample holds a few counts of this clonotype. CDR3 nucleotide sequence: TGCAGCGTCACGGACAGGTTCACCGGGGAGCTGTTTTTT. Translating it yields CSVTDRFTGELFF. The chain joins TRBV29-1 to TRBJ2-2, with 7 bases fitting TRBD1. The V gene's germline CDR1 is SQVTM and CDR2 ANQGSEA. Unmatched junction bases numbered 5, after V lost 6 bases and J lost 4 bases. The CDR3 consists of 13 residues.

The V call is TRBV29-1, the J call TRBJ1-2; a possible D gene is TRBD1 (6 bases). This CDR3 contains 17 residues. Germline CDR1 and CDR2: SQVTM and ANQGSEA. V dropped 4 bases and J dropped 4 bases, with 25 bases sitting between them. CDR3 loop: CSVVGQTGYDVSYGYTF. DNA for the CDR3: TGCAGCGTTGTGGGGCAAACAGGGTATGATGTTTCCTATGGCTACACCTTC.

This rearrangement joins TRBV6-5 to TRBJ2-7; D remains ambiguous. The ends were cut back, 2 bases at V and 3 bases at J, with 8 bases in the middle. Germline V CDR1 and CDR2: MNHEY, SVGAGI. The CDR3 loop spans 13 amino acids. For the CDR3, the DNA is TGTGCCAGCAGTTACCGTACCAGCTACGAGCAGTACTTC. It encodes CASSYRTSYEQYF.

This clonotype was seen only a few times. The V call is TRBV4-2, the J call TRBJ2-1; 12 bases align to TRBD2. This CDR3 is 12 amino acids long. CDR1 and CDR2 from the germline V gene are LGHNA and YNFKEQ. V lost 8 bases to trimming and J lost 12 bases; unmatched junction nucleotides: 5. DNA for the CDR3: TGTGCCAGCCGACGACTAGCGGGAGTGCAGTTCTTC. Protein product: CASRRLAGVQFF.

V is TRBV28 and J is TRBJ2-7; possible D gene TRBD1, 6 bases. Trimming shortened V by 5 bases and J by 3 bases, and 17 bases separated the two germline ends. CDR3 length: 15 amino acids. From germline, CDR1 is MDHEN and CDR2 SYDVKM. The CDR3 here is CASSPSGTYDYEQYF. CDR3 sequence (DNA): TGTGCCAGCAGTCCCTCCGGGACATATGACTACGAGCAGTACTTC.

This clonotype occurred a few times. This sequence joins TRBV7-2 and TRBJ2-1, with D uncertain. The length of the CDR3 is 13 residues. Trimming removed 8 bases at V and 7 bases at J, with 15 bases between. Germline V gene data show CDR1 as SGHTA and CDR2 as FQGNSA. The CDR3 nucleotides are TGTGCCAGCGTGAAAGATGGACCGAATGAGCAGTTCTTC. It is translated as CASVKDGPNEQFF.

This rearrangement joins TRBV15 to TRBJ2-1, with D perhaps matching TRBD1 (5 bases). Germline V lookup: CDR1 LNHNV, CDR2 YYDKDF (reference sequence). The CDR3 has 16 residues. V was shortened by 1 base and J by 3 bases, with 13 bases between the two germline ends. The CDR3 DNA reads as TGTGCCACCAGCAGAGTTCTGGTAGGGGTCTACAATGAGCAGTTCTTC. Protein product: CATSRVLVGVYNEQFF.

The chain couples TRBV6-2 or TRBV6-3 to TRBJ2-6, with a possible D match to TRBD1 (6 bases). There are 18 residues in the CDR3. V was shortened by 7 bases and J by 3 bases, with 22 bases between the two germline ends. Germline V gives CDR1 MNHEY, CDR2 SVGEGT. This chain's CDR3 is CASTDSDRSFNGANVLTF. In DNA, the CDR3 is TGTGCCAGCACAGACTCGGACAGATCCTTTAATGGGGCCAACGTCCTGACTTTC.

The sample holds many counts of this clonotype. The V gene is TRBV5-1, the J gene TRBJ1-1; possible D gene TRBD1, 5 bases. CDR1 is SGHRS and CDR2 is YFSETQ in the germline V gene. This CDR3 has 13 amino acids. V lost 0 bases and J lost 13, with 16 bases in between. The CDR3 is CASSLEGGARCFF. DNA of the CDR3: TGCGCCAGCAGCTTGGAAGGAGGGGCAAGGTGTTTCTTT.